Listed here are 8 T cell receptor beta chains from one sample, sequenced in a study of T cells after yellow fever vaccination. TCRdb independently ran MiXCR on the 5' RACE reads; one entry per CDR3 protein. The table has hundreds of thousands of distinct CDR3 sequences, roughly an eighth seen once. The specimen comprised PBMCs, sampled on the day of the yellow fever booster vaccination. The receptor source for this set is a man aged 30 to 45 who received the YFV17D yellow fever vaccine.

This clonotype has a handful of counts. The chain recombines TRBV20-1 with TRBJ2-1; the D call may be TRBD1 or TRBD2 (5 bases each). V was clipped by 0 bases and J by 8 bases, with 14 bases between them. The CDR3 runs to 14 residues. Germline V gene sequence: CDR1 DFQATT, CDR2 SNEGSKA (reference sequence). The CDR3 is CSARDARGSYEQFF. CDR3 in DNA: TGCAGTGCTAGAGATGCACGGGGCTCGTATGAGCAGTTCTTC.

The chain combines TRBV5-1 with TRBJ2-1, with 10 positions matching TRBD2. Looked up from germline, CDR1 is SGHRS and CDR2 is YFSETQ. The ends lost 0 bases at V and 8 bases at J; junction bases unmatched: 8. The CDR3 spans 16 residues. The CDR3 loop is CASSLAYLAGVYEQFF. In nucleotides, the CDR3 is TGCGCCAGCAGCTTGGCCTATCTAGCGGGAGTTTATGAGCAGTTCTTC. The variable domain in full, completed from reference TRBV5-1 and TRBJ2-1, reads KAGVTQTPRYLIKTRGQQVTLSCSPISGHRSVSWYQQTPGQGLQFLFEYFSETQRNKGNFPGRFSGRQFSNSRSEMNVSTLELGDSALYLCASSLAYLAGVYEQFFGPGTRLTVL.

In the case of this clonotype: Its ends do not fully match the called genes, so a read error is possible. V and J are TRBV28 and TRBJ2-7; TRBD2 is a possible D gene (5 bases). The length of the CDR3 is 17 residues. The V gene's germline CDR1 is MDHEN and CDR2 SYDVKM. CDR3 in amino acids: CASSFPLTGSAGYQQYF. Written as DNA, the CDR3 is TGTGCCAGCAGTTTTCCCCTCACCGGGTCCGCGGGCTACCAGCAGTACTTC.

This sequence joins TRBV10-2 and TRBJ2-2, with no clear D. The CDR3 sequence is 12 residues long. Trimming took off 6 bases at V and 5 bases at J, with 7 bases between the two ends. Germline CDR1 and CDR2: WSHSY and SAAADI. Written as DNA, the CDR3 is TGCGCCAGCAGAGCTCAGACCGGGGAGCTGTTTTTT. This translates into CASRAQTGELFF.

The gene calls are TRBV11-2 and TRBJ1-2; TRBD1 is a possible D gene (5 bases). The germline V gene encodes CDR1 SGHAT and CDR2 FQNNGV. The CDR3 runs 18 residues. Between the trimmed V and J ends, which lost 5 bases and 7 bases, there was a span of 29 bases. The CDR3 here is CASSPLPRDLARSGGYTF. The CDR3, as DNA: TGTGCCAGCAGCCCCCTCCCTCGGGACCTTGCCCGGTCAGGTGGCTACACCTTC.

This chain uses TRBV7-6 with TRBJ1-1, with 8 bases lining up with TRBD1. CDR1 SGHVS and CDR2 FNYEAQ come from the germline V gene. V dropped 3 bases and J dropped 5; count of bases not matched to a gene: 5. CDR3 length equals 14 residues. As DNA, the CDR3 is TGTGCCAGCAGCTTTTCCGGACAGGGTACTGAAGCTTTCTTT. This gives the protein CASSFSGQGTEAFF. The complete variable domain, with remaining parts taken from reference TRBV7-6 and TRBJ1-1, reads GAGVSQSPRYKVTKRGQDVALRCDPISGHVSLYWYRQALGQGPEFLTYFNYEAQQDKSGLPNDRFSAERPEGSISTLTIQRTEQRDSAMYRCASSFSGQGTEAFFGQGTRLTVV.

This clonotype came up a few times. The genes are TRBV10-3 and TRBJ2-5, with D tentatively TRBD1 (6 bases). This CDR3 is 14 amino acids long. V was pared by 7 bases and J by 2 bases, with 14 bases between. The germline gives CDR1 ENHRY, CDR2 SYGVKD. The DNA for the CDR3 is TGTGCCATCAAATCCGGACAGTTTCAAGAGACCCAGTACTTC. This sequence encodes CAIKSGQFQETQYF.

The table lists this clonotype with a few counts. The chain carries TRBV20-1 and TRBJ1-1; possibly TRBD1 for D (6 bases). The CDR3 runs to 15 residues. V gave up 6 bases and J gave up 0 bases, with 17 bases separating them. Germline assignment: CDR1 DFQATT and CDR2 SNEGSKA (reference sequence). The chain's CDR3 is CSAGQGGVMNTEAFF. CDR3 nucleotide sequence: TGCAGTGCCGGACAAGGGGGAGTGATGAACACTGAAGCTTTCTTT.